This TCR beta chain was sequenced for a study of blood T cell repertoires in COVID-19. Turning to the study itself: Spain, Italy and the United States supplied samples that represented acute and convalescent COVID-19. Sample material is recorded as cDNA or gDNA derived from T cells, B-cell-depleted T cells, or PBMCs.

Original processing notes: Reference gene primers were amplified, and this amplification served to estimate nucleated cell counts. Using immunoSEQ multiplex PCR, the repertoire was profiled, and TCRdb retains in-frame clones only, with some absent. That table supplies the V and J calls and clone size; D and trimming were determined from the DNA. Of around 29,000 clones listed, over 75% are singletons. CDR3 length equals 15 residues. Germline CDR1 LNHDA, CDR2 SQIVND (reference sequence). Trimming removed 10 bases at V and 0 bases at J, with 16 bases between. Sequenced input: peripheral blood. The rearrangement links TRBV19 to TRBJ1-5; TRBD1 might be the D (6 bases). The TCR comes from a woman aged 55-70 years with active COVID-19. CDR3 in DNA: TGTGCCATCCCGACAGGCCGTTATAGCAATCAGCCCCAGCATTTT. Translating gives CAIPTGRYSNQPQHF.